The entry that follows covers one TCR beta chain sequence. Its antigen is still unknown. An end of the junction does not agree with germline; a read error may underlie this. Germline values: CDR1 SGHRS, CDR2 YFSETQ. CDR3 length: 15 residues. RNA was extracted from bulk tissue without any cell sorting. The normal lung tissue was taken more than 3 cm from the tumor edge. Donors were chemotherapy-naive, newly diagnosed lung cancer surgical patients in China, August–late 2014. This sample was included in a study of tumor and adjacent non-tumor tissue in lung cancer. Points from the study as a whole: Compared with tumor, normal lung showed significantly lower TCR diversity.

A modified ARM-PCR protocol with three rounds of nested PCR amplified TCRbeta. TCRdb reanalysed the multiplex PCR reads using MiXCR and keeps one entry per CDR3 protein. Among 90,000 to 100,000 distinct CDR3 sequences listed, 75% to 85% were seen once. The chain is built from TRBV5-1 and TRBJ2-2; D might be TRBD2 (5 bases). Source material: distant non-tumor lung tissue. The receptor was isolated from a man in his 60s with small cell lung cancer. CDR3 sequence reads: CASTLTRAGTGELYF. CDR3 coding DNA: TGCGCCAGCACCCTGACAAGGGCCGGCACCGGGGAGCTGTATTTT.